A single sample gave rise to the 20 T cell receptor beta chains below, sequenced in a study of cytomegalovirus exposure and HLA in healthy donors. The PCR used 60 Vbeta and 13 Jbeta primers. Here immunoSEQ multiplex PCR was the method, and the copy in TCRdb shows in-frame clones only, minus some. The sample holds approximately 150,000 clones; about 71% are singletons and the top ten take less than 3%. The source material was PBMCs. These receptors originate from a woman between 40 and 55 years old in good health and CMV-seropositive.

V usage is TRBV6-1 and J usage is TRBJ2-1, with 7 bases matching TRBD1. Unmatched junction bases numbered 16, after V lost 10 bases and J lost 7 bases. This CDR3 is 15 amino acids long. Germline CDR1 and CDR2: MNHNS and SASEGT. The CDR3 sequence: CATLTLDRYGNEQFF. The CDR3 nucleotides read TGTGCCACCCTCACCTTGGACAGGTATGGAAATGAGCAGTTCTTC.

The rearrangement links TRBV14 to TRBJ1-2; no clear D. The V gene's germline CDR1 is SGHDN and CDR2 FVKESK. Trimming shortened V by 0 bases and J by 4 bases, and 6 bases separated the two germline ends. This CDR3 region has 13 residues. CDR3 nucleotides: TGTGCCAGCAGCCAAGATCCCAGCTATGGCTACACCTTC. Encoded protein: CASSQDPSYGYTF.

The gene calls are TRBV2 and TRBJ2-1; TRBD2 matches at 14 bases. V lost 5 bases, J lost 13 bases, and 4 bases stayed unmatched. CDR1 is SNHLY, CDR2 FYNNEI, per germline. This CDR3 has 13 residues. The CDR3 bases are TGTGCCAGCAGTAAGACTAGCGGGGGGGATCAGTTCTTC. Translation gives CASSKTSGGDQFF.

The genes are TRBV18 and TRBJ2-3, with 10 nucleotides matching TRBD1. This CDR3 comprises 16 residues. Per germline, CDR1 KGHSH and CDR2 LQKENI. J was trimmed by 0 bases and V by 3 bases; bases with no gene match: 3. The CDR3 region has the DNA TGTGCCAGCTCACCTCCGGGACAGGGGAGCACAGATACGCAGTATTTT. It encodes CASSPPGQGSTDTQYF.

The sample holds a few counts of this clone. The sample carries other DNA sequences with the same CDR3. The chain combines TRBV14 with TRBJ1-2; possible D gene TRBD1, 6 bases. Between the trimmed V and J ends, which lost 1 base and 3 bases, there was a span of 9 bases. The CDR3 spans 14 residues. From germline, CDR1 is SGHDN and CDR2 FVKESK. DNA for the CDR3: TGTGCCAGCAGCCAAGGAAGACAGGACTATGGCTACACCTTC. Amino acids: CASSQGRQDYGYTF.

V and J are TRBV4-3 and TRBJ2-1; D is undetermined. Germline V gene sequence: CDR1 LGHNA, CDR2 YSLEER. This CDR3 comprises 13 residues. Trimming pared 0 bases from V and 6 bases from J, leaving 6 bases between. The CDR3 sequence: CASSQEGVNEQFF. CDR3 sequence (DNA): TGCGCCAGCAGCCAAGAAGGAGTCAATGAGCAGTTCTTC.

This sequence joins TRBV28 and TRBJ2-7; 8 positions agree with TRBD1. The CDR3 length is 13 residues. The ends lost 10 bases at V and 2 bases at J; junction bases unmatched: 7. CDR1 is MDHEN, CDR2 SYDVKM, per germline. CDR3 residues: CATLQGVPYEQYF. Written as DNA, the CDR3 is TGTGCCACCCTACAGGGGGTCCCCTACGAGCAGTACTTC.

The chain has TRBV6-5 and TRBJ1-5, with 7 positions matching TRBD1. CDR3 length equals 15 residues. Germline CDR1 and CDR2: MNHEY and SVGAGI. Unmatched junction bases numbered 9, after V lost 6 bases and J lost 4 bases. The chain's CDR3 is CASSRDSITNQPQHF. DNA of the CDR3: TGTGCCAGCAGCCGGGACAGTATTACTAATCAGCCCCAGCATTTT.

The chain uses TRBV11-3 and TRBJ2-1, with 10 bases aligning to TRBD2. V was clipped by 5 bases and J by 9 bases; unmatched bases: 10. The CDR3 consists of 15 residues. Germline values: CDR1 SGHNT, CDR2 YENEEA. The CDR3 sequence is CASSIAGGALGEQFF. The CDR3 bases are TGTGCCAGCAGCATAGCGGGGGGTGCTTTAGGTGAGCAGTTCTTC. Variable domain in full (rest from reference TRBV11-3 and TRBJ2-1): EAGVVQSPRYKIIEKKQPVAFWCNPISGHNTLYWYLQNLGQGPELLIRYENEEAVDDSQLPKDRFSAERLKGVDSTLKIQPAELGDSAVYLCASSIAGGALGEQFFGPGTRLTVL.

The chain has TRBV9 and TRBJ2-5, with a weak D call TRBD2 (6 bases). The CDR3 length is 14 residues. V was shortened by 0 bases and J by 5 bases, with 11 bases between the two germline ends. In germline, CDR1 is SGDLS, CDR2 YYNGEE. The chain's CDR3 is CASSVVAGSETQYF. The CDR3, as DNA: TGTGCCAGCAGCGTAGTCGCGGGGTCGGAGACCCAGTACTTC.

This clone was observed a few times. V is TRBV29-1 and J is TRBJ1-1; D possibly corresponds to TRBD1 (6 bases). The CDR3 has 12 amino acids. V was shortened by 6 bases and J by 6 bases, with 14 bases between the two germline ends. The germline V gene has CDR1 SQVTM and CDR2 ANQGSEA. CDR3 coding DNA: TGCAGCGTGACCGAACAGGGCGCTGAAGCTTTCTTT. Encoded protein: CSVTEQGAEAFF.

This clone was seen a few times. The CDR3 DNA reads TGTGCCAGCAGCTTGCTGGACAGTCGCAGTCCCTACGAGCAGTACTTC. It yields the protein CASSLLDSRSPYEQYF. The chain couples TRBV7-8 to TRBJ2-7; D is perhaps TRBD1 (6 bases). The V end was cut by 3 bases, the J end by 2 bases, with 17 bases between. From germline, CDR1 is SGHVS and CDR2 FQNEAQ. The CDR3 extends over 16 amino acids.

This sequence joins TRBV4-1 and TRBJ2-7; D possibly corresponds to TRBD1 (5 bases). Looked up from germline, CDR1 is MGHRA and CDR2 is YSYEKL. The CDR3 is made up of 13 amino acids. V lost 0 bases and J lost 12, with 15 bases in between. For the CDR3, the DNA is TGCGCCAGCAGCCAAGATTTGGGGCCGGAGAGGTACTTC. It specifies CASSQDLGPERYF.

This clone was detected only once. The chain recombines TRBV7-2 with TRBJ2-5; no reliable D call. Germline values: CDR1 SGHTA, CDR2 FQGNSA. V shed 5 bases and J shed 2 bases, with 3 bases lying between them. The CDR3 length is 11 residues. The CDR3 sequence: CASSPQETQYF. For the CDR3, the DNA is TGTGCCAGCAGCCCTCAAGAGACCCAGTACTTC.

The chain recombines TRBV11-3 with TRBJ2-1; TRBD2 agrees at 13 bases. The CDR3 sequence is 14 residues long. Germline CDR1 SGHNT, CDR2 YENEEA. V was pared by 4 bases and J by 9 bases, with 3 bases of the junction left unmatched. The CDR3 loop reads CASSSRTSGGEQFF. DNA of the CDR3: TGTGCCAGCAGCTCCCGGACTAGCGGGGGTGAGCAGTTCTTC.

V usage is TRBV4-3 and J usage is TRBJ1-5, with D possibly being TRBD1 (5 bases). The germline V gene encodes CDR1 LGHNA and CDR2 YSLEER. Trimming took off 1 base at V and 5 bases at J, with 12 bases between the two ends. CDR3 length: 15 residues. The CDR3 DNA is TGCGCCAGCAGCCAAGTGGGCCAGGGCTATCAGCCCCAGCATTTT. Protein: CASSQVGQGYQPQHF.

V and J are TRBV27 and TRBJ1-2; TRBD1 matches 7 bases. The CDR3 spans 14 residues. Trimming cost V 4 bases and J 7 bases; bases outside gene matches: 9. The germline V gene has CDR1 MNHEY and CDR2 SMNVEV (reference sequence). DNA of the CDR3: TGTGCCAGCAGTTGGACAGGCGGTTCTGGTGGCTACACCTTC. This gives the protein CASSWTGGSGGYTF.

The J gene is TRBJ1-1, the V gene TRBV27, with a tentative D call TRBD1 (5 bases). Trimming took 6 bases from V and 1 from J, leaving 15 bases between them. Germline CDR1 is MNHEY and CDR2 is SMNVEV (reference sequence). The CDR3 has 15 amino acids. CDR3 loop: CASSPNRFSNTEAFF. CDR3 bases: TGTGCCAGCAGCCCTAACAGGTTTTCGAACACTGAAGCTTTCTTT.

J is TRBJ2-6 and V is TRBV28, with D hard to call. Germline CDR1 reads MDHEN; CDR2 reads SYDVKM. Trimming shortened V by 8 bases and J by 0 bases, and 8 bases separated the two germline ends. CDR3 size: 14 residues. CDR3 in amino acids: CASAKSSGANVLTF. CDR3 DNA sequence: TGTGCCAGCGCGAAGAGCTCTGGGGCCAACGTCCTGACTTTC.

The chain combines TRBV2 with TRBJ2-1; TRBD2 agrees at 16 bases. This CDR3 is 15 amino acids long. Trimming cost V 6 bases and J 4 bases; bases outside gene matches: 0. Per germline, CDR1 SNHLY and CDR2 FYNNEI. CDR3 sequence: CASRGLAGGYNEQFF. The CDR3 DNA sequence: TGTGCCAGCAGGGGACTAGCGGGAGGGTACAATGAGCAGTTCTTC.